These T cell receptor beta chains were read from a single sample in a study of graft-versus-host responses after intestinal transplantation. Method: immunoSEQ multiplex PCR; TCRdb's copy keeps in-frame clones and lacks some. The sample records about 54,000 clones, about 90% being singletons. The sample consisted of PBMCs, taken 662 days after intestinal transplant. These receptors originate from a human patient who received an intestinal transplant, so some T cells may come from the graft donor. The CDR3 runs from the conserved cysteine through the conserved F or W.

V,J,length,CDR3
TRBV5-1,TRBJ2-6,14,CASSLVMGANVLTF
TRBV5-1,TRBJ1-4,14,CASSSISLDEKLFF
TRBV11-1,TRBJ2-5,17,CASSLLGSGGAGETQYF
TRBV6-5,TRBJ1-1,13,CASRWTENTEAFF
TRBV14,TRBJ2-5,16,CASSQADRGTGETQYF
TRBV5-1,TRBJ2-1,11,CASSYRGLQFF
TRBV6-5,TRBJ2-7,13,CASGQGETYEQYF
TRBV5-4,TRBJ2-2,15,CASSSPSGAAGELFF
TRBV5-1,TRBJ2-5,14,CASSFTSGDETQYF
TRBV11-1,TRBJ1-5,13,CASSLDGNQPQHF
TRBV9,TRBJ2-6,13,CASALPGANVLTF
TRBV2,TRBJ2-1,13,CASSVEQPNEQFF
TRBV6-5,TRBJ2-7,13,CASSYSNRYEQYF
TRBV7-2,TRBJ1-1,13,CASSLVFRDEAFF
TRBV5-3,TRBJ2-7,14,CARSKGQGPYEQYF
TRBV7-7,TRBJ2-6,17,CASSKLVGGQGANVLTF
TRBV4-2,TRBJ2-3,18,CASSHGRGGDFRADTQYF
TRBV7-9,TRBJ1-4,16,CASSFLGAGANEKLFF
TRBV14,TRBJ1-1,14,CASRRTGSNTEAFF
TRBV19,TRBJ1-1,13,CASIEAGRTEAFF
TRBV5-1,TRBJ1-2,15,CASSLVLYPRYGYTF
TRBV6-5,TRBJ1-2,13,CASTRSPNYGYTF
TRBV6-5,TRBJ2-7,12,CASSAAGNEQYF
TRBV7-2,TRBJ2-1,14,CASSPPPTRSEQFF
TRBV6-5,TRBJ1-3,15,CASSAQGFTGNTIYF
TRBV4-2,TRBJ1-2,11,CASSQEHLYTF
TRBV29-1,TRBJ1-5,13,CSVSRGGNQPQHF
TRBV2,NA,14,CASRPRTGEYEQYF
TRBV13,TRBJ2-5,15,CASSTRLARSETQYF
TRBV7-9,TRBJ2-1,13,CASTTGLVVEQFF
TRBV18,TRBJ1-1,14,CASSVSGALPEAFF
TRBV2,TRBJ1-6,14,CASSYVGFNSPLHF
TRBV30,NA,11,CAWSPGAEQYF
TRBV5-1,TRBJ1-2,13,CASSGHGNYGYTF
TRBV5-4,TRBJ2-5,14,CASRFGQDQETQYF